A selection of T cell receptor beta chains follows, all from one sample in a study of cytomegalovirus exposure and HLA in healthy donors. Assay used: immunoSEQ multiplex PCR; TCRdb lists only in-frame clones, some missing. The data show 70,000 to 80,000 clones, with 82% seen just once and 1.9% held by the top ten. The specimen sequenced was PBMCs. The source of these receptors is a man aged 18 to 35 in good health and CMV-seronegative. Both conserved end residues are part of each CDR3. Each record gives: V gene, clone size, J gene, D gene, CDR3 DNA, CDR3 protein. The D gene is left open where the match is weak. The listing skips clone size in some rows; elsewhere it reads once, few, many or a size class.

v_gene: TRBV7-9; abundance: NA; j_gene: TRBJ1-5; d_gene: NA; CDR3nt: TGTGTCAGCAGCTTTTGGGGCAGTCACCTTACAAATCAGCCCCAGCATTTT; CDR3aa: CVSSFWGSHLTNQPQHF
v_gene: TRBV4-2; abundance: few; j_gene: TRBJ2-1; d_gene: TRBD2; CDR3nt: TGTGCCAGCAGCCAACTTCTGTCGAAACCCGGGACTAGCGACCAAGCCTACAATGAGCAGTTCTTC; CDR3aa: CASSQLLSKPGTSDQAYNEQFF
v_gene: TRBV5-1; abundance: NA; j_gene: TRBJ2-2; d_gene: NA; CDR3nt: TGCGCCAGCAGTCCTAGTGGGGGCAACACCGGGGAGCTGTTTTTT; CDR3aa: CASSPSGGNTGELFF
v_gene: TRBV7-9; abundance: NA; j_gene: TRBJ2-7; d_gene: TRBD1; CDR3nt: TGTGCCAGCAGCTTAGAGACCGGGACAGGGAACCCCTACGAGCAGTACTTC; CDR3aa: CASSLETGTGNPYEQYF
v_gene: TRBV18; abundance: few; j_gene: TRBJ2-1; d_gene: NA; CDR3nt: TGTGCCAGCTCACTCCTGGACAGTCCGAATGAGCAGTTCTTC; CDR3aa: CASSLLDSPNEQFF
v_gene: TRBV5-1; abundance: NA; j_gene: TRBJ2-1; d_gene: TRBD2; CDR3nt: TGCGCCAGCAGCTCGGGACTAGCGGGAGTAAATGAGCAGTTCTTC; CDR3aa: CASSSGLAGVNEQFF
v_gene: TRBV18; abundance: NA; j_gene: TRBJ2-5; d_gene: TRBD1; CDR3nt: TGTGCCAGCTCACGAAGACAGGGGGTGGGCGAGACCCAGTACTTC; CDR3aa: CASSRRQGVGETQYF
v_gene: TRBV27; abundance: NA; j_gene: TRBJ1-1; d_gene: NA; CDR3nt: TGTGCCAGCAAAAAGACAGGCAGCGTCACTGAAGCTTTCTTT; CDR3aa: CASKKTGSVTEAFF
v_gene: TRBV28; abundance: NA; j_gene: TRBJ1-2; d_gene: NA; CDR3nt: TGTGCCAGCGGGAGGGGGACGCTTGGATATGGCTACACCTTC; CDR3aa: CASGRGTLGYGYTF
v_gene: TRBV7-2; abundance: NA; j_gene: TRBJ2-5; d_gene: NA; CDR3nt: TGTGCCAGCAGCCCCCGGGTCAAGGAGACCCAGTACTTC; CDR3aa: CASSPRVKETQYF
v_gene: TRBV9; abundance: NA; j_gene: TRBJ2-1; d_gene: NA; CDR3nt: TGTGCCAGCAGCCCCCGAGGAGGGACGGGCTACAATGAGCAGTTCTTC; CDR3aa: CASSPRGGTGYNEQFF
v_gene: TRBV2; abundance: NA; j_gene: TRBJ2-5; d_gene: NA; CDR3nt: TGTGCCAGCAGTCGCCCCCGGGAGACCCAGTACTTC; CDR3aa: CASSRPRETQYF
v_gene: TRBV6-5; abundance: NA; j_gene: TRBJ1-6; d_gene: NA; CDR3nt: TGTGCCGGCAGCCAACAGGGACCGGCCAGAACCCTCCACTTT; CDR3aa: CAGSQQGPARTLHF
v_gene: TRBV7-8; abundance: NA; j_gene: TRBJ1-1; d_gene: NA; CDR3nt: TGTGCCAGCAGCTTACGAATGCAGATTACCATGAACACTGAAGCTTTCTTT; CDR3aa: CASSLRMQITMNTEAFF
v_gene: TRBV5-6; abundance: NA; j_gene: TRBJ1-2; d_gene: NA; CDR3nt: TGTGCCAGCAGCTCCCCCTTGACACCTAACTATGGCTACACCTTC; CDR3aa: CASSSPLTPNYGYTF
v_gene: TRBV13; abundance: NA; j_gene: TRBJ1-2; d_gene: NA; CDR3nt: TGTGCCAGCAGCACACGGGACTATGGCTACACCTTC; CDR3aa: CASSTRDYGYTF
v_gene: TRBV11-2; abundance: NA; j_gene: TRBJ1-1; d_gene: TRBD1; CDR3nt: TGTGCCAGCAGCTTAGATGGCCTTATACAGGGGGCCATCTCTGAAGCTTTCTTT; CDR3aa: CASSLDGLIQGAISEAFF
v_gene: TRBV7-9; abundance: NA; j_gene: TRBJ2-3; d_gene: NA; CDR3nt: TGTGCCAGCAGCCGAGTTCGGGGGAGCACAGATACGCAGTATTTT; CDR3aa: CASSRVRGSTDTQYF
v_gene: TRBV19; abundance: NA; j_gene: TRBJ1-3; d_gene: NA; CDR3nt: TGTGCCAGTAGCCTCGACATCTCTGGAAACACCATATATTTT; CDR3aa: CASSLDISGNTIYF
v_gene: TRBV29-1; abundance: NA; j_gene: TRBJ2-6; d_gene: TRBD2; CDR3nt: TGCAGCGCAATATTAGCGGGGACCCTTGGGGGGGCCAACGTCCTGACTTTC; CDR3aa: CSAILAGTLGGANVLTF
v_gene: TRBV28; abundance: few; j_gene: TRBJ1-5; d_gene: NA; CDR3nt: TGTGCCAGCAGTCCCCGCTGGGGCGGATATAGCAATCAGCCCCAGCATTTT; CDR3aa: CASSPRWGGYSNQPQHF
v_gene: TRBV5-6; abundance: NA; j_gene: TRBJ2-3; d_gene: TRBD1; CDR3nt: TGTGCCAGCAGCTTGGACAGGGGCGGGGATACGCAGTATTTT; CDR3aa: CASSLDRGGDTQYF
v_gene: TRBV27; abundance: NA; j_gene: TRBJ1-2; d_gene: NA; CDR3nt: TGTGCCAGCAGTCTGACGGGTAGCGGCTATGGCTACACCTTC; CDR3aa: CASSLTGSGYGYTF
v_gene: TRBV19; abundance: NA; j_gene: TRBJ1-1; d_gene: TRBD1; CDR3nt: TGTGCCAGTAGTATCTATAACAGGGGGCGGGTGAGCGCTGAAGCTTTCTTT; CDR3aa: CASSIYNRGRVSAEAFF
v_gene: TRBV19; abundance: once; j_gene: TRBJ2-6; d_gene: NA; CDR3nt: TGTGCCAGTAGTCCGGTCCTCGGCGGGGCCGGGGCCAACGTCCTGACTTTC; CDR3aa: CASSPVLGGAGANVLTF
v_gene: TRBV25-1; abundance: NA; j_gene: TRBJ1-5; d_gene: NA; CDR3nt: TGTGCCAGCAGTGATTCCCGATTCGAACAGGGCCCGTGGCAGCCCCAGCATTTT; CDR3aa: CASSDSRFEQGPWQPQHF
v_gene: TRBV6-5; abundance: once; j_gene: TRBJ1-1; d_gene: NA; CDR3nt: TGTGCCAGCACCCGGGGGGGGACTGAAGCTTTCTTT; CDR3aa: CASTRGGTEAFF
v_gene: TRBV9; abundance: NA; j_gene: TRBJ1-4; d_gene: NA; CDR3nt: TGTGCCAGCAGCGCCCGAACGGCAACTAATGAAAAACTGTTTTTT; CDR3aa: CASSARTATNEKLFF
v_gene: TRBV6-1; abundance: NA; j_gene: TRBJ1-5; d_gene: TRBD1; CDR3nt: TGTGCCAGCGGGGACAGGGCCTCTAGCAATCAGCCCCAGCATTTT; CDR3aa: CASGDRASSNQPQHF
v_gene: TRBV6-1; abundance: NA; j_gene: TRBJ1-1; d_gene: NA; CDR3nt: TGTGCCAGCAGCCCAGGTTACACTGAAGCTTTCTTT; CDR3aa: CASSPGYTEAFF
v_gene: TRBV21-1; abundance: few; j_gene: TRBJ1-4; d_gene: NA; CDR3nt: TGTGCCAGCAGCACGAGACAGGGACCCAATGAAAAACTGTTTTTT; CDR3aa: CASSTRQGPNEKLFF
v_gene: TRBV5-1; abundance: NA; j_gene: TRBJ1-5; d_gene: TRBD1; CDR3nt: TGCGCCAGCAGCTACCGGGACAGCGCTGGATATAGCAATCAGCCCCAGCATTTT; CDR3aa: CASSYRDSAGYSNQPQHF
v_gene: TRBV28; abundance: NA; j_gene: TRBJ2-7; d_gene: NA; CDR3nt: TGTGCCAGCAGTTTATTGCTCAGCTCCTACGAGCAGTACTTC; CDR3aa: CASSLLLSSYEQYF
v_gene: TRBV29-1; abundance: once; j_gene: TRBJ1-5; d_gene: NA; CDR3nt: TGCAGCGTTACCTTACCCGGGGGGGTCGGCAATCAGCCCCAGCATTTT; CDR3aa: CSVTLPGGVGNQPQHF
v_gene: TRBV4-3; abundance: NA; j_gene: TRBJ2-2; d_gene: TRBD1; CDR3nt: TGCGCCAGCAGCCAAGATAGGGGACAGGTTCCCGGGGAGCTGTTTTTT; CDR3aa: CASSQDRGQVPGELFF
v_gene: TRBV11-2; abundance: NA; j_gene: TRBJ1-1; d_gene: NA; CDR3nt: TGTGCCAGCAGCTTGATCTCGGGGGGGAACACTGAAGCTTTCTTT; CDR3aa: CASSLISGGNTEAFF
v_gene: TRBV7-3; abundance: few; j_gene: TRBJ2-3; d_gene: NA; CDR3nt: TGTGCCAGCAGCTTAATCGGGGGTGATGTCACAGATACGCAGTATTTT; CDR3aa: CASSLIGGDVTDTQYF
v_gene: TRBV5-6; abundance: NA; j_gene: TRBJ2-2; d_gene: TRBD1; CDR3nt: TGTGCCAGCAAACAGGGGGAGTACACCGGGGAGCTGTTTTTT; CDR3aa: CASKQGEYTGELFF
v_gene: TRBV9; abundance: NA; j_gene: TRBJ2-5; d_gene: NA; CDR3nt: TGTGCCAGCAGCGTAATGGGGGCCCAAGCGACCCAGTACTTC; CDR3aa: CASSVMGAQATQYF
v_gene: TRBV7-2; abundance: NA; j_gene: TRBJ1-2; d_gene: NA; CDR3nt: TGTGCCAGCAGCTTAGGTTTGTCGGTAGAAACTAACTATGGCTACACCTTC; CDR3aa: CASSLGLSVETNYGYTF
v_gene: TRBV25-1; abundance: NA; j_gene: TRBJ2-7; d_gene: TRBD2; CDR3nt: TGTGCCAGCAGTCATAGCGGGAGCCCAATACCATACGAGCAGTACTTC; CDR3aa: CASSHSGSPIPYEQYF
v_gene: TRBV4-2; abundance: NA; j_gene: TRBJ1-1; d_gene: TRBD1; CDR3nt: TGTGCCAGTTACCCCCATCGGGGACAGGGAGACACTGAAGCTTTCTTT; CDR3aa: CASYPHRGQGDTEAFF
v_gene: TRBV15; abundance: NA; j_gene: TRBJ2-1; d_gene: TRBD2; CDR3nt: TGTGCCACCAGCCCAGAGGTTTACAGGAGCGGGGGTGAAAGGGGTCAGTTCTTC; CDR3aa: CATSPEVYRSGGERGQFF
v_gene: TRBV10-3; abundance: NA; j_gene: TRBJ2-7; d_gene: NA; CDR3nt: TGTGCCATCAGGACAGAGGTCTCCTACGAGCAGTACTTC; CDR3aa: CAIRTEVSYEQYF
v_gene: TRBV5-1; abundance: few; j_gene: TRBJ2-7; d_gene: NA; CDR3nt: TGCGCCAGCAGCTCCAGAAGCTCCTACGAGCAGTACTTC; CDR3aa: CASSSRSSYEQYF
v_gene: TRBV28; abundance: NA; j_gene: TRBJ2-3; d_gene: NA; CDR3nt: TGTGCCAGCCTAGCCCTCACAGATACGCAGTATTTT; CDR3aa: CASLALTDTQYF
v_gene: TRBV28; abundance: NA; j_gene: TRBJ2-7; d_gene: TRBD1; CDR3nt: TGTGCCAGCAGTTTGAACAGGGGTGCCTACGAGCAGTACTTC; CDR3aa: CASSLNRGAYEQYF
v_gene: TRBV6-1; abundance: NA; j_gene: TRBJ1-5; d_gene: TRBD1; CDR3nt: TGTGCCAGCAGTGCCACAGGGGGCGATGGCAATCAGCCCCAGCATTTT; CDR3aa: CASSATGGDGNQPQHF
v_gene: TRBV7-8; abundance: NA; j_gene: TRBJ1-1; d_gene: TRBD1; CDR3nt: TGTGCCAGCAGCCAGCCCCGGACAGGGAACACTGAAGCTTTCTTT; CDR3aa: CASSQPRTGNTEAFF
v_gene: TRBV5-1; abundance: few; j_gene: TRBJ2-7; d_gene: TRBD1; CDR3nt: TGCGCCAGCAGCTTGGGGGACAGAAGCTACGAGCAGTACTTC; CDR3aa: CASSLGDRSYEQYF
v_gene: TRBV30; abundance: once; j_gene: TRBJ2-1; d_gene: TRBD2; CDR3nt: TGTGCCTGGAGTCCCGGACTAGCGGGAGGGCCTAATCTCCGAAGGTCCTACAATGAGCAGTTCTTC; CDR3aa: CAWSPGLAGGPNLRRSYNEQFF
v_gene: TRBV28; abundance: NA; j_gene: TRBJ2-3; d_gene: NA; CDR3nt: TGTGCCAGCAGTTTGATCGGGACTCTGCAGTATTTT; CDR3aa: CASSLIGTLQYF
v_gene: TRBV30; abundance: once; j_gene: TRBJ2-7; d_gene: TRBD1; CDR3nt: TGTGCCTGGACCAACGACAGGACAGGGACCTACGAGCAGTACTTC; CDR3aa: CAWTNDRTGTYEQYF
v_gene: TRBV2; abundance: NA; j_gene: TRBJ2-1; d_gene: TRBD2; CDR3nt: TGTGCCAGCAGTTCTCTGACTAGCGGGATGGGGAATGAGCAGTTCTTC; CDR3aa: CASSSLTSGMGNEQFF
v_gene: TRBV27; abundance: NA; j_gene: TRBJ1-2; d_gene: NA; CDR3nt: TGTGCCAGCAGTTTATCGCAGGGGAACTATGGCTACACCTTC; CDR3aa: CASSLSQGNYGYTF
v_gene: TRBV5-4; abundance: NA; j_gene: TRBJ2-3; d_gene: NA; CDR3nt: TGTGCCAGCAGACCTGGGCAGGGTCCAGATACGCAGTATTTT; CDR3aa: CASRPGQGPDTQYF
v_gene: TRBV29-1; abundance: NA; j_gene: TRBJ1-1; d_gene: NA; CDR3nt: TGCAGCGGAGAAACAGCTGAGGGTCTTGAAGCTTTCTTT; CDR3aa: CSGETAEGLEAFF